These T cell receptor beta chains were read from a single sample in a study of shared clonotypes between healthy human individuals. Method: immunoSEQ multiplex PCR; TCRdb's copy keeps in-frame clones and lacks some. The table records 600,000 to 750,000 clones, less than 80% of them present only once. The sequencing input was memory CD4+ T cells sorted from blood. The receptors were gathered from a woman aged 25 to 45 in good health. CDR3s include the opening cysteine and the closing phenylalanine or tryptophan. A D gene is named only where the DNA matches it firmly. Size tells how often a clone was seen (once, few, many) or the class of an expanded clone, and some rows leave it out.

clone_size: NA
j_call: TRBJ1-2
d_call: NA
v_call: TRBV6-5
cdr3_aa: CASSTGYRGGYTF
cdr3_nt: TGTGCCAGCAGTACCGGGTACCGCGGAGGCTACACCTTC

clone_size: NA
j_call: TRBJ2-1
d_call: NA
v_call: TRBV11-2
cdr3_aa: CASSLEGYNEQFF
cdr3_nt: TGTGCCAGCAGCTTAGAAGGATACAATGAGCAGTTCTTC

clone_size: once
j_call: TRBJ2-7
d_call: TRBD1
v_call: TRBV2
cdr3_aa: CASSSDRDEQYF
cdr3_nt: TGTGCCAGCAGCTCCGACAGGGACGAGCAGTACTTC

clone_size: once
j_call: TRBJ2-7
d_call: TRBD2
v_call: TRBV4-1
cdr3_aa: CASSQALLAGAIDEQYF
cdr3_nt: TGCGCCAGCAGCCAAGCTCTTCTAGCGGGAGCAATCGACGAGCAGTACTTC

clone_size: NA
j_call: TRBJ2-5
d_call: NA
v_call: TRBV14
cdr3_aa: CASSQGLLYQETQYF
cdr3_nt: TGTGCCAGCAGCCAAGGGCTCCTGTACCAAGAGACCCAGTACTTC

clone_size: NA
j_call: TRBJ1-5
d_call: NA
v_call: TRBV19
cdr3_aa: CASGDSNQPQHF
cdr3_nt: TGTGCCAGCGGGGATAGCAATCAGCCCCAGCATTTT

clone_size: NA
j_call: TRBJ2-5
d_call: TRBD2
v_call: TRBV5-1
cdr3_aa: CASCLAGGETQYF
cdr3_nt: TGCGCCAGCTGCCTAGCGGGAGGGGAGACCCAGTACTTC

clone_size: NA
j_call: TRBJ2-7
d_call: TRBD2
v_call: TRBV28
cdr3_aa: CASKVPGLPDEQYF
cdr3_nt: TGTGCCAGCAAAGTACCGGGACTACCTGACGAGCAGTACTTC

clone_size: few
j_call: TRBJ2-4
d_call: NA
v_call: TRBV6-6
cdr3_aa: CASSLGRDNKNIQYF
cdr3_nt: TGTGCCAGCAGTCTGGGCCGGGACAACAAAAACATTCAGTACTTC

clone_size: NA
j_call: TRBJ2-3
d_call: TRBD2
v_call: TRBV28
cdr3_aa: CASSSAGGPNTQYF
cdr3_nt: TGTGCCAGCAGCTCAGCGGGAGGGCCAAATACGCAGTATTTT

clone_size: NA
j_call: TRBJ1-5
d_call: NA
v_call: TRBV27
cdr3_aa: CASSLASGVSNQPQHF
cdr3_nt: TGTGCCAGCAGTTTAGCATCCGGGGTTAGCAATCAGCCCCAGCATTTT

clone_size: NA
j_call: TRBJ2-1
d_call: NA
v_call: TRBV5-1
cdr3_aa: CASSLASLGYNEQFF
cdr3_nt: TGCGCCAGCAGCTTGGCCTCTCTGGGGTACAATGAGCAGTTCTTC

clone_size: NA
j_call: TRBJ2-1
d_call: NA
v_call: TRBV7-2
cdr3_aa: CASSVREGSYNEQFF
cdr3_nt: TGTGCCAGCAGCGTACGCGAGGGCTCCTACAATGAGCAGTTCTTC

clone_size: NA
j_call: TRBJ2-7
d_call: NA
v_call: TRBV18
cdr3_aa: CASSLKASYEQYF
cdr3_nt: TGTGCCAGCTCATTAAAGGCCAGCTACGAGCAGTACTTC

clone_size: NA
j_call: TRBJ1-2
d_call: NA
v_call: TRBV6-4
cdr3_aa: CASSDSEGLGYTF
cdr3_nt: TGTGCCAGCAGTGACTCGGAGGGTCTTGGCTACACCTTC

clone_size: NA
j_call: TRBJ2-5
d_call: NA
v_call: TRBV18
cdr3_aa: CASSPTNEETQYF
cdr3_nt: TGTGCCAGCTCACCGACTAACGAAGAGACCCAGTACTTC

clone_size: NA
j_call: TRBJ1-4
d_call: NA
v_call: TRBV18
cdr3_aa: CASSPRAGRYEKLFF
cdr3_nt: TGTGCCAGCTCACCACGCGCAGGGCGATATGAAAAACTGTTTTTT

clone_size: NA
j_call: TRBJ1-5
d_call: TRBD1
v_call: TRBV19
cdr3_aa: CASSRGPETGYSNQPQHF
cdr3_nt: TGTGCCAGTAGTAGAGGACCGGAGACAGGGTATAGCAATCAGCCCCAGCATTTT

clone_size: NA
j_call: TRBJ2-2
d_call: NA
v_call: TRBV2
cdr3_aa: CASSEGAGKYTGELFF
cdr3_nt: TGTGCCAGCAGTGAGGGGGCAGGGAAGTACACCGGGGAGCTGTTTTTT

clone_size: NA
j_call: TRBJ1-1
d_call: NA
v_call: TRBV6-1
cdr3_aa: CASRFNWDTEAFF
cdr3_nt: TGTGCCAGCCGATTCAATTGGGACACTGAAGCTTTCTTT

clone_size: NA
j_call: TRBJ2-5
d_call: NA
v_call: TRBV5-1
cdr3_aa: CASSAPGVQETQYF
cdr3_nt: TGCGCCAGCAGCGCCCCCGGTGTCCAAGAGACCCAGTACTTC

clone_size: NA
j_call: TRBJ2-7
d_call: NA
v_call: TRBV7-9
cdr3_aa: CATQGVGEQYF
cdr3_nt: TGTGCCACCCAGGGAGTGGGGGAGCAGTACTTC

clone_size: NA
j_call: TRBJ1-2
d_call: NA
v_call: TRBV15
cdr3_aa: CATSLITGYEDYGYTF
cdr3_nt: TGTGCCACCAGCCTTATTACAGGGTATGAGGACTATGGCTACACCTTC

clone_size: NA
j_call: TRBJ2-2
d_call: TRBD2
v_call: TRBV10-2
cdr3_aa: CASRKISGTIIELFF
cdr3_nt: TGCGCCAGCAGGAAAATTAGCGGGACTATAATCGAGCTGTTTTTT

clone_size: NA
j_call: TRBJ2-5
d_call: NA
v_call: TRBV28
cdr3_aa: CATREAGWDQETQYF
cdr3_nt: TGTGCCACCAGGGAAGCGGGTTGGGACCAAGAGACCCAGTACTTC

clone_size: NA
j_call: TRBJ2-1
d_call: NA
v_call: TRBV28
cdr3_aa: CASSSATHQNEQFF
cdr3_nt: TGTGCCAGCAGTTCTGCCACACACCAAAATGAGCAGTTCTTC

clone_size: NA
j_call: TRBJ2-7
d_call: TRBD2
v_call: TRBV15
cdr3_aa: CATSREGLLTYEQYF
cdr3_nt: TGTGCCACCAGCAGAGAGGGACTACTAACCTACGAGCAGTACTTC

clone_size: NA
j_call: TRBJ1-5
d_call: TRBD1
v_call: TRBV29-1
cdr3_aa: CSVQGGGNQPQHF
cdr3_nt: TGCAGCGTTCAGGGGGGGGGCAATCAGCCCCAGCATTTT

clone_size: NA
j_call: TRBJ2-3
d_call: NA
v_call: TRBV30
cdr3_aa: CAWSTSGRGQYF
cdr3_nt: NA

clone_size: NA
j_call: TRBJ2-2
d_call: NA
v_call: TRBV6-6
cdr3_aa: CASSTTSNTGELFF
cdr3_nt: TGTGCCAGCAGCACGACTTCAAACACCGGGGAGCTGTTTTTT

clone_size: NA
j_call: TRBJ1-5
d_call: NA
v_call: TRBV30
cdr3_aa: CAWGPHSNQPQHF
cdr3_nt: TGTGCCTGGGGCCCCCATAGCAATCAGCCCCAGCATTTT

clone_size: once
j_call: TRBJ1-1
d_call: NA
v_call: TRBV7-2
cdr3_aa: CASSLVPGLNTEAFF
cdr3_nt: TGTGCCAGCAGCTTAGTACCGGGCTTGAACACTGAAGCTTTCTTT

clone_size: NA
j_call: TRBJ2-7
d_call: TRBD1
v_call: TRBV6-6
cdr3_aa: CASRPTGGGDEQYF
cdr3_nt: TGTGCCAGCAGACCGACAGGGGGAGGGGACGAGCAGTACTTC

clone_size: NA
j_call: TRBJ1-4
d_call: NA
v_call: TRBV7-9
cdr3_aa: CASSLDDRIDEKLFF
cdr3_nt: TGTGCCAGCAGCTTAGATGATCGAATTGATGAAAAACTGTTTTTT

clone_size: many
j_call: TRBJ2-7
d_call: NA
v_call: TRBV27
cdr3_aa: CASSSGGTGVYEQYF
cdr3_nt: TGTGCCAGCAGTTCGGGGGGAACAGGGGTCTACGAGCAGTACTTC

clone_size: NA
j_call: TRBJ2-1
d_call: NA
v_call: TRBV6-6
cdr3_aa: CASSSSERTYNEQFF
cdr3_nt: TGTGCCAGCAGCTCGAGCGAGAGAACATACAATGAGCAGTTCTTC

clone_size: NA
j_call: TRBJ2-3
d_call: TRBD1
v_call: TRBV2
cdr3_aa: CASSDSRRGRDTQYF
cdr3_nt: TGTGCCAGCAGTGATAGCCGCAGGGGGAGAGATACGCAGTATTTT

clone_size: NA
j_call: TRBJ2-7
d_call: NA
v_call: TRBV7-9
cdr3_aa: CASSPGVPRYEQYF
cdr3_nt: TGTGCCAGCAGCCCCGGGGTACCGCGGTACGAGCAGTACTTC

clone_size: few
j_call: TRBJ2-3
d_call: NA
v_call: TRBV21-1
cdr3_aa: CASSKGVLSTDTQYF
cdr3_nt: TGTGCCAGCAGCAAGGGGGTTCTAAGCACAGATACGCAGTATTTT

clone_size: NA
j_call: TRBJ2-3
d_call: TRBD1
v_call: TRBV25-1
cdr3_aa: CASSPQGAGSDTQYF
cdr3_nt: TGTGCCAGCAGTCCACAGGGGGCGGGTTCAGATACGCAGTATTTT

clone_size: NA
j_call: TRBJ1-3
d_call: NA
v_call: TRBV30
cdr3_aa: CAWKQSGNTIYF
cdr3_nt: TGTGCCTGGAAGCAGTCTGGAAACACCATATATTTT

clone_size: NA
j_call: TRBJ1-2
d_call: NA
v_call: TRBV7-2
cdr3_aa: CASSLATYGNGYTF
cdr3_nt: TGTGCCAGCAGCTTAGCGACCTACGGGAATGGCTACACCTTC

clone_size: few
j_call: TRBJ2-7
d_call: TRBD1
v_call: TRBV28
cdr3_aa: CASSLNRGWEQYF
cdr3_nt: TGTGCCAGCAGTTTGAACAGGGGGTGGGAGCAGTACTTC

clone_size: few
j_call: TRBJ2-2
d_call: NA
v_call: TRBV7-9
cdr3_aa: CASSPLAGLANTGELFF
cdr3_nt: TGTGCCAGCAGCCCCCTGGCCGGCCTCGCGAACACCGGGGAGCTGTTTTTT

clone_size: few
j_call: TRBJ2-1
d_call: NA
v_call: TRBV29-1
cdr3_aa: CSVERVEQFF
cdr3_nt: TGCAGCGTCGAGCGGGTCGAGCAGTTCTTC

clone_size: once
j_call: TRBJ2-7
d_call: TRBD1
v_call: TRBV2
cdr3_aa: CASSGGTVVYEQYF
cdr3_nt: TGTGCCAGCAGTGGGGGGACAGTCGTATACGAGCAGTACTTC

clone_size: NA
j_call: TRBJ1-1
d_call: NA
v_call: TRBV29-1
cdr3_aa: CSVRDTEAFF
cdr3_nt: TGCAGCGTGAGAGACACTGAAGCTTTCTTT

clone_size: NA
j_call: TRBJ2-3
d_call: NA
v_call: TRBV18
cdr3_aa: CASYLREGTDTQYF
cdr3_nt: TGTGCCAGCTACTTGAGGGAAGGCACAGATACGCAGTATTTT

clone_size: NA
j_call: TRBJ1-2
d_call: NA
v_call: TRBV7-2
cdr3_aa: CASSLGTNYGYTF
cdr3_nt: TGTGCCAGCAGCTTAGGCACTAACTATGGCTACACCTTC

clone_size: NA
j_call: TRBJ1-5
d_call: TRBD1
v_call: TRBV6-5
cdr3_aa: CASRPDRGSNQPQHF
cdr3_nt: TGTGCCAGCAGACCAGACAGGGGGAGCAATCAGCCCCAGCATTTT

clone_size: NA
j_call: TRBJ2-3
d_call: NA
v_call: TRBV9
cdr3_aa: CASSVGTIGADTQYF
cdr3_nt: TGTGCCAGCAGCGTAGGGACTATCGGGGCAGATACGCAGTATTTT

clone_size: NA
j_call: TRBJ2-6
d_call: TRBD1
v_call: TRBV9
cdr3_aa: CASGTAKNLGANVLTF
cdr3_nt: TGTGCCAGTGGGACAGCGAAAAACCTTGGGGCCAACGTCCTGACTTTC

clone_size: NA
j_call: TRBJ2-3
d_call: NA
v_call: TRBV10-3
cdr3_aa: CAISGTGSTDTQYF
cdr3_nt: TGTGCCATCAGTGGAACAGGAAGCACAGATACGCAGTATTTT

clone_size: once
j_call: TRBJ2-1
d_call: TRBD1
v_call: TRBV2
cdr3_aa: CASRVTGGNEQFF
cdr3_nt: TGTGCCAGCAGAGTCACAGGGGGCAATGAGCAGTTCTTC

clone_size: NA
j_call: TRBJ1-5
d_call: TRBD1
v_call: TRBV28
cdr3_aa: CASHRGTGGSEGQPQHF
cdr3_nt: TGTGCCAGCCATCGCGGGACAGGGGGTTCTGAAGGGCAGCCCCAGCATTTT

clone_size: NA
j_call: TRBJ1-4
d_call: NA
v_call: TRBV15
cdr3_aa: CATGDHNEKLFF
cdr3_nt: TGTGCCACAGGGGACCATAATGAAAAACTGTTTTTT

clone_size: few
j_call: TRBJ2-7
d_call: NA
v_call: TRBV29-1
cdr3_aa: CSVLRVNEQYF
cdr3_nt: TGCAGCGTCTTGCGGGTTAACGAGCAGTACTTC

clone_size: NA
j_call: TRBJ2-5
d_call: TRBD2
v_call: TRBV19
cdr3_aa: CASRKREGGETQYF
cdr3_nt: TGTGCCAGTAGAAAGCGGGAGGGGGGGGAGACCCAGTACTTC

clone_size: NA
j_call: TRBJ1-1
d_call: NA
v_call: TRBV29-1
cdr3_aa: CSVDRLGSAFF
cdr3_nt: TGCAGCGTTGATAGACTCGGCTCTGCTTTCTTT